This T cell receptor (beta chain) was sequenced for a study of blood T cells in healthy people across ages. The V segment lost 2 bases and the J segment 2 bases; nucleotides outside the gene matches: 9. Looked up from germline, CDR1 is MNHEY and CDR2 is SVGEGT. The CDR3 totals 17 residues. A remark on this clonotype: Its antigen is not identified.

In terms of origin and age, donors were healthy Caucasian individuals from Russia aged roughly 6 to 95. Isolation yielded PBMCs, at least 6 million per sample, in every case. Sample-barcoded 5' priming and a J-beta primer mix drove a second PCR of about 6 to 12 cycles. With 12 random nucleotides, a template-switch adaptor tagged each individual cDNA molecule. TCRdb reanalysed the 5' RACE reads using MiXCR and keeps one entry per CDR3 protein. The sample has under 800,000 distinct CDR3 sequences, about 21% seen once; the top ten hold roughly 3.6%. Overall study findings and caveats: Measured against age, TCR beta diversity per million T cells decreased in a roughly linear manner.

The sample comprised blood. The chain employs TRBV6-2 or TRBV6-3 and TRBJ2-3; 8 bases map to TRBD2. This TCR was sampled from a man in his 70s in good health. DNA of the CDR3: TGTGCCAGCAGTTACCGCGAGCGGGAGTGGTACACAGATACGCAGTATTTT. This translates into CASSYREREWYTDTQYF.